These T cell receptor beta chains were read from a single sample in a study of blood T cell repertoires in COVID-19. Method: immunoSEQ multiplex PCR; TCRdb's copy keeps in-frame clones and lacks some. The table shows more than 75,000 clones, with approximately 86% occurring only once. Sample: peripheral blood. The source of these receptors is a woman over 75 with acute or convalescent COVID-19. Both conserved end residues are part of each CDR3. Fields, in order: J gene, D gene, V gene, clone size, CDR3 protein, CDR3 DNA. D genes are given only for firm matches. The size field is filled for only some rows; it gives once, few, many or a size class.

j_gene: TRBJ2-2
d_gene: NA
v_gene: TRBV6-2/TRBV6-3
abundance: NA
CDR3aa: CASSSYGRGNTGELFF
CDR3nt: TGTGCCAGCAGCTCCTATGGGCGGGGGAACACCGGGGAGCTGTTTTTT

j_gene: TRBJ2-5
d_gene: NA
v_gene: TRBV7-2
abundance: NA
CDR3aa: CASSLGRVETQYF
CDR3nt: TGTGCCAGCAGCTTGGGCAGGGTCGAGACCCAGTACTTC

j_gene: TRBJ1-4
d_gene: TRBD1
v_gene: TRBV29-1
abundance: NA
CDR3aa: CSVTGTGGPGGEKLFF
CDR3nt: TGCAGCGTTACCGGGACAGGGGGCCCAGGAGGAGAAAAACTGTTTTTT

j_gene: TRBJ1-2
d_gene: TRBD1
v_gene: TRBV7-9
abundance: NA
CDR3aa: CASSGDRGGYGYTF
CDR3nt: TGTGCCAGCAGCGGCGACAGGGGGGGCTATGGCTACACCTTC

j_gene: TRBJ2-7
d_gene: TRBD1
v_gene: TRBV6-5
abundance: NA
CDR3aa: CASSIDRAYEQYF
CDR3nt: TGTGCCAGCAGCATAGACAGGGCCTACGAGCAGTACTTC

j_gene: TRBJ2-7
d_gene: NA
v_gene: TRBV30
abundance: NA
CDR3aa: CAWSSIYEQYF
CDR3nt: TGTGCCTGGAGTTCAATTTACGAGCAGTACTTC

j_gene: TRBJ1-2
d_gene: NA
v_gene: TRBV5-1
abundance: NA
CDR3aa: CASSSLAPQGRSNGYTF
CDR3nt: TGCGCCAGCAGCTCCCTGGCGCCCCAGGGCCGCTCGAATGGCTACACCTTC

j_gene: TRBJ2-1
d_gene: NA
v_gene: TRBV7-2
abundance: NA
CDR3aa: CASVAGGRWNEQFF
CDR3nt: TGTGCCAGTGTAGCTGGGGGCAGGTGGAATGAGCAGTTCTTC

j_gene: TRBJ1-6
d_gene: NA
v_gene: TRBV10-1
abundance: NA
CDR3aa: CASPGSPLHF
CDR3nt: TGCGCCAGCCCGGGGTCACCCCTCCACTTT

j_gene: TRBJ2-3
d_gene: NA
v_gene: TRBV5-6
abundance: NA
CDR3aa: CASRYLQDTDTQYF
CDR3nt: TGTGCCAGCAGATACTTGCAGGACACAGATACGCAGTATTTT

j_gene: TRBJ1-1
d_gene: TRBD1
v_gene: TRBV7-8
abundance: NA
CDR3aa: CASSLEGQGITEAFF
CDR3nt: TGTGCCAGCAGCTTGGAAGGACAGGGAATCACTGAAGCTTTCTTT

j_gene: TRBJ1-5
d_gene: NA
v_gene: TRBV6-2/TRBV6-3
abundance: NA
CDR3aa: CASSYSYGQPQHF
CDR3nt: TGTGCCAGCAGTTACTCCTATGGTCAGCCCCAGCATTTT

j_gene: TRBJ1-2
d_gene: NA
v_gene: TRBV12-3/TRBV12-4
abundance: NA
CDR3aa: CASRALLRTGYTF
CDR3nt: TGTGCCAGCAGAGCCCTCCTTAGGACAGGCTACACCTTC

j_gene: TRBJ1-2
d_gene: TRBD1
v_gene: TRBV4-3
abundance: NA
CDR3aa: CASSQDSGTGYGYTF
CDR3nt: TGCGCCAGCAGCCAAGATTCCGGGACAGGGTATGGCTACACCTTC

j_gene: TRBJ2-4
d_gene: TRBD2
v_gene: TRBV27
abundance: NA
CDR3aa: CASWRREARGIQYF
CDR3nt: TGTGCCAGCTGGAGACGGGAGGCTAGGGGCATTCAGTACTTC

j_gene: TRBJ1-5
d_gene: TRBD1
v_gene: TRBV6-5
abundance: few
CDR3aa: CASSSQRQGNQPQHF
CDR3nt: TGTGCCAGCAGTTCTCAACGACAGGGGAATCAGCCCCAGCATTTT

j_gene: TRBJ1-5
d_gene: TRBD1
v_gene: TRBV6-5
abundance: NA
CDR3aa: CARPRGRDQPQHF
CDR3nt: TGTGCCAGACCCAGGGGGCGCGATCAGCCCCAGCATTTT

j_gene: TRBJ1-1
d_gene: NA
v_gene: TRBV9
abundance: NA
CDR3aa: CASSFEGGDTEAFF
CDR3nt: TGTGCCAGCAGCTTCGAGGGGGGGGACACTGAAGCTTTCTTT

j_gene: TRBJ2-4
d_gene: TRBD2
v_gene: TRBV15
abundance: NA
CDR3aa: CATSRGLGGGSGAKNIQYF
CDR3nt: TGTGCCACCAGCAGAGGTCTTGGGGGAGGGTCCGGGGCCAAAAACATTCAGTACTTC

j_gene: TRBJ1-6
d_gene: NA
v_gene: TRBV27
abundance: NA
CDR3aa: CASRGGVSGSYNSPLHF
CDR3nt: TGTGCCAGCCGCGGGGGTGTGAGTGGGTCCTATAATTCACCCCTCCACTTT

j_gene: TRBJ2-1
d_gene: NA
v_gene: TRBV5-1
abundance: few
CDR3aa: CASSLVGGWEQFF
CDR3nt: TGCGCCAGCAGCTTGGTAGGGGGTTGGGAGCAGTTCTTC

j_gene: TRBJ1-5
d_gene: NA
v_gene: TRBV19
abundance: NA
CDR3aa: CATRSESIGVQPQHF
CDR3nt: TGTGCCACCCGTTCGGAGTCCATCGGAGTTCAGCCCCAGCATTTT

j_gene: TRBJ1-1
d_gene: NA
v_gene: TRBV14
abundance: NA
CDR3aa: CASSVGQGTEAFF
CDR3nt: TGTGCCAGCAGTGTAGGCCAGGGCACTGAAGCTTTCTTT

j_gene: TRBJ2-1
d_gene: TRBD1
v_gene: TRBV19
abundance: NA
CDR3aa: CASREQGAHVDEQFF
CDR3nt: TGTGCCAGTAGGGAACAGGGGGCGCATGTGGATGAGCAGTTCTTC

j_gene: TRBJ1-1
d_gene: NA
v_gene: TRBV19
abundance: NA
CDR3aa: CASSIDQGNTEAFF
CDR3nt: TGTGCCAGTAGTATAGATCAGGGGAACACTGAAGCTTTCTTT

j_gene: TRBJ2-5
d_gene: TRBD1
v_gene: TRBV7-3
abundance: once
CDR3aa: CASSFDRGQETQYF
CDR3nt: TGTGCCAGCAGCTTTGACAGGGGTCAAGAGACCCAGTACTTC

j_gene: TRBJ2-3
d_gene: TRBD2
v_gene: TRBV7-3
abundance: NA
CDR3aa: CASSRTSSSTDTQYF
CDR3nt: TGTGCCAGCAGCAGGACTAGCTCTTCCACAGATACGCAGTATTTT

j_gene: TRBJ1-1
d_gene: NA
v_gene: TRBV6-6
abundance: NA
CDR3aa: CASSYKALGAEAFF
CDR3nt: TGTGCCAGCAGTTACAAAGCCCTAGGGGCTGAAGCTTTCTTT

j_gene: TRBJ2-1
d_gene: NA
v_gene: TRBV6-5
abundance: NA
CDR3aa: CASSYSQGHNEQFF
CDR3nt: TGTGCCAGCAGTTACTCGCAGGGGCACAATGAGCAGTTCTTC

j_gene: TRBJ1-3
d_gene: NA
v_gene: TRBV7-2
abundance: NA
CDR3aa: CASSPTASGNTIYF
CDR3nt: TGTGCCAGCAGCCCGACAGCTTCGGGAAACACCATATATTTT

j_gene: TRBJ2-3
d_gene: TRBD2
v_gene: TRBV5-1
abundance: NA
CDR3aa: CASSLGAGLAGGDTQYF
CDR3nt: TGCGCCAGCAGCTTGGGGGCCGGACTAGCGGGGGGAGATACGCAGTATTTT

j_gene: TRBJ2-7
d_gene: TRBD1
v_gene: TRBV6-1
abundance: NA
CDR3aa: CASSEASGTAYEQYF
CDR3nt: TGTGCCAGCAGTGAAGCGTCTGGGACAGCTTACGAGCAGTACTTC

j_gene: TRBJ1-2
d_gene: TRBD1
v_gene: TRBV5-1
abundance: NA
CDR3aa: CASSYDRDYGYTF
CDR3nt: TGCGCCAGCAGCTATGACAGGGACTATGGCTACACCTTC

j_gene: TRBJ1-6
d_gene: TRBD1
v_gene: TRBV27
abundance: NA
CDR3aa: CASSSDRVTPLHF
CDR3nt: TGTGCCAGCAGTTCGGACAGGGTGACACCCCTCCACTTT

j_gene: TRBJ1-3
d_gene: NA
v_gene: TRBV19
abundance: NA
CDR3aa: CASRAQSSGNTIYF
CDR3nt: TGTGCCAGTAGGGCTCAAAGCTCTGGAAACACCATATATTTT

j_gene: TRBJ2-7
d_gene: TRBD1
v_gene: TRBV5-6
abundance: NA
CDR3aa: CASSLAPGQGSYEQYF
CDR3nt: TGTGCCAGCAGCTTGGCCCCGGGACAGGGCTCCTACGAGCAGTACTTC

j_gene: TRBJ2-2
d_gene: TRBD2
v_gene: TRBV6-4
abundance: NA
CDR3aa: CASSQTSGFGGELFF
CDR3nt: TGTGCCAGCAGTCAGACTAGCGGTTTCGGCGGGGAGCTGTTTTTT

j_gene: TRBJ2-7
d_gene: NA
v_gene: TRBV23-1
abundance: NA
CDR3aa: CASSPSAYEQYF
CDR3nt: TGCGCCAGCAGTCCGTCGGCCTACGAGCAGTACTTC

j_gene: TRBJ1-5
d_gene: NA
v_gene: TRBV19
abundance: NA
CDR3aa: CASSIVQDSNQPQHF
CDR3nt: TGTGCCAGTAGTATAGTCCAGGATAGCAATCAGCCCCAGCATTTT

j_gene: TRBJ2-1
d_gene: NA
v_gene: TRBV27
abundance: NA
CDR3aa: CASSSPSRSYNEQFF
CDR3nt: TGTGCCAGCAGTTCCCCGAGCCGATCGTACAATGAGCAGTTCTTC

j_gene: TRBJ2-1
d_gene: TRBD2
v_gene: TRBV18
abundance: NA
CDR3aa: CASSPGTSGILHEQFF
CDR3nt: TGTGCCAGCTCGCCGGGGACTAGCGGGATTCTACATGAGCAGTTCTTC